The 32 T cell receptor beta chains below come from one sample, sequenced in a study of identifying expanded T cells in peripheral blood. Method: immunoSEQ multiplex PCR; TCRdb's copy keeps in-frame clones and lacks some. The sample consists of about 78,000 clones, 84% of them appearing once. The sequencing input was blood. These receptors all stem from a person aged 18 to 75 in good health.

The chain joins TRBV29-1 to TRBJ2-5, with 8 bases fitting TRBD1. Germline V gives CDR1 SQVTM, CDR2 ANQGSEA. After removal of 6 bases from V and 5 bases from J, the junction contained 8 bases not matched to a gene. The CDR3 has 13 amino acids. Written as DNA, the CDR3 is TGCAGCGTCCTATGGACAGGGATGGAGACCCAGTACTTC. As protein: CSVLWTGMETQYF.

V is TRBV28 and J is TRBJ2-7; 8 positions agree with TRBD1. Per the germline V gene, CDR1 is MDHEN and CDR2 is SYDVKM. Losses at the gene ends were 5 bases for V and 5 bases for J; bases not matched to a gene: 8. The CDR3 runs 14 residues. The CDR3, as DNA: TGTGCCAGCAGTACGGGACAGGCGGTCCACGAGCAGTACTTC. The encoded protein is CASSTGQAVHEQYF. The variable domain in full, with the rest retrieved from reference TRBV28 and TRBJ2-7, is DVKVTQSSRYLVKRTGEKVFLECVQDMDHENMFWYRQDPGLGLRLIYFSYDVKMKEKGDIPEGYSVSREKKERFSLILESASTNQTSMYLCASSTGQAVHEQYFGPGTRLTVT.

Regarding this clone: Germline and junction disagree at one end, which may indicate a read error. V and J are TRBV6-6 and TRBJ1-5; D is possibly TRBD1 (5 bases). CDR3 length: 12 amino acids. Germline loops: CDR1 MNHNY, CDR2 SVGAGI (reference sequence). In nucleotides, the CDR3 is TGTGTCAGCGGGGGGATGAATCAGCCCCAGCATTTT. As protein: CVSGGMNQPQHF.

This chain connects TRBV5-8 to TRBJ2-3; possible D gene TRBD1, 5 bases. The CDR3 has 15 amino acids. The V and J ends lost 2 bases and 0 bases respectively, with 10 bases between them. Germline values: CDR1 SGHTS, CDR2 YDEGEE. DNA for the CDR3: TGTGCCAGCAGCTTCTCAGGGATCAGCACAGATACGCAGTATTTT. Residues: CASSFSGISTDTQYF. Drawing the rest from reference TRBV5-8 and TRBJ2-3, the complete variable domain is EAGVTQSPTHLIKTRGQQATLRCSPISGHTSVYWYQQALGLGLQFLLWYDEGEERNRGNFPPRFSGRQFPNYSSELNVNALELEDSALYLCASSFSGISTDTQYFGPGTRLTVL.

The chain is built from TRBV5-1 and TRBJ2-1, with 7 positions matching TRBD2. The CDR3 has 13 residues. The junction had 9 bases not matched to a gene; V was cut back by 0 bases and J by 15 bases. CDR1 is SGHRS and CDR2 is YFSETQ in the germline V gene. For the CDR3, the DNA is TGCGCCAGCAGCTTGGAGGAGACTAGCAGTCCGTTCTTC. This encodes CASSLEETSSPFF.

This clone was detected a few times. The chain couples TRBV4-2 to TRBJ2-7, with 9 bases lining up with TRBD2. Trimming removed 0 bases from V and 2 bases from J; junction bases left unmatched: 5. Germline assignment: CDR1 LGHNA and CDR2 YNFKEQ. The CDR3 is 16 residues long. CDR3 sequence: CASSQESTSGPYEQYF. The DNA for the CDR3 is TGTGCCAGCAGCCAAGAGTCGACTAGCGGCCCCTACGAGCAGTACTTC.

J is TRBJ2-7 and V is TRBV19, with 9 positions matching TRBD1. This CDR3 spans 13 amino acids. Germline V gene lookup returns CDR1 LNHDA and CDR2 SQIVND (reference sequence). V shed 6 bases and J 7 bases; nucleotides not matched to a gene: 7. CDR3 sequence reads: CASREQGAVEQYF. For the CDR3, the DNA is TGTGCCAGTAGAGAACAGGGGGCGGTTGAGCAGTACTTC.

This clone was counted a single time. This rearrangement joins TRBV6-5 to TRBJ1-6; D gene unclear. This CDR3 is built from 14 residues. Trimming cost V 0 bases and J 10 bases, with 10 bases left between them. CDR1 is MNHEY and CDR2 is SVGAGI in the germline V gene. The CDR3 region is CASSYSKNGSPLHF. The CDR3 nucleotides read TGTGCCAGCAGTTACTCGAAGAATGGATCACCCCTCCACTTT.

This clone was seen only a few times. The genes are TRBV11-2 and TRBJ1-1; D might be TRBD1 (6 bases). CDR3 length equals 14 residues. Germline CDR1 is SGHAT and CDR2 is FQNNGV. The ends were cut back, 8 bases at V and 6 bases at J, with 19 bases in the middle. CDR3 in DNA: TGTGCCAGCGCAGGGGCCACGCGGAGCGCTGAAGCTTTCTTT. It yields the protein CASAGATRSAEAFF.

The chain recombines TRBV7-9 with TRBJ2-2, with a weak D call TRBD2 (6 bases). The CDR3 has 15 residues. In germline, CDR1 is SEHNR, CDR2 FQNEAQ (reference sequence). Trimming stripped 5 bases from V and 5 bases from J, with 15 bases between. The CDR3: CASSTSDRGTGELFF. The CDR3 DNA reads as TGTGCCAGCAGCACGTCGGACCGGGGGACCGGGGAGCTGTTTTTT.

V usage is TRBV6-1 and J usage is TRBJ2-4; TRBD1 agrees at 7 bases. Germline trimming cut 0 bases from V and 1 base from J; bases unmatched to any gene: 12. This CDR3 region has 19 residues. The germline V gene encodes CDR1 MNHNS and CDR2 SASEGT. DNA of the CDR3: TGTGCCAGCAGTGAAGCTGGGTCAGGGGGTTCAAGGGCCAAAAACATTCAGTACTTC. Encoded protein: CASSEAGSGGSRAKNIQYF.

V is TRBV7-2 and J is TRBJ1-1, with 7 bases matching TRBD1. V trimming: 5 bases; J trimming: 0 bases; junction bases outside the gene matches: 6. Germline assignment: CDR1 SGHTA and CDR2 FQGNSA. The CDR3 length is 15 residues. CDR3 nucleotide sequence: TGTGCCAGCAGCCAAAGACAGGGCATGAACACTGAAGCTTTCTTT. Residues: CASSQRQGMNTEAFF.

In DNA form, the CDR3 reads TGTGCCATCATGGACTCTGGAAACACCATATATTTT. Residues: CAIMDSGNTIYF. The genes are TRBV10-3 and TRBJ1-3, with D unresolved. Germline V gene lookup returns CDR1 ENHRY and CDR2 SYGVKD. The V gene lost 7 bases and the J gene lost 0 bases, with 4 bases spanning the gap. The CDR3 contains 12 residues.

The chain carries TRBV29-1 and TRBJ2-3, with unresolved D. The V and J ends lost 5 bases and 3 bases respectively, with 12 bases between them. The CDR3 is 13 amino acids. Germline CDR1 reads SQVTM; CDR2 reads ANQGSEA. The CDR3 DNA reads as TGCAGCGTTCGGGCACCCGGTACAGATACGCAGTATTTT. Translated: CSVRAPGTDTQYF.

The gene calls are TRBV12-5 and TRBJ2-3; perhaps TRBD1 as D (7 bases). In germline, CDR1 is LGHNT, CDR2 FRNRAP. The CDR3 covers 17 residues. Trimming shortened V by 2 bases and J by 4 bases, and 19 bases separated the two germline ends. DNA of the CDR3: TGTGCTAGTGGTTTGTCCCCCAGGGGGACTGGGCCAGATACGCAGTATTTT. It codes for CASGLSPRGTGPDTQYF.

The CDR3 sequence: CASSLNRQRGGTDTQYF. CDR3 sequence (DNA): TGTGCCAGCAGCTTAAACCGCCAAAGGGGAGGCACAGATACGCAGTATTTT. V gene TRBV7-9 combines with J gene TRBJ2-3, with D perhaps given as TRBD1 or TRBD2 (5 bases each). This CDR3 has 17 residues. Germline lookup yields CDR1 SEHNR and CDR2 FQNEAQ (reference sequence). V lost 2 bases and J lost 1, with 16 bases in between.

The genes are TRBV28 and TRBJ2-7; the match to TRBD2 covers 8 bases. The V gene end was trimmed by 7 bases and the J gene end by 2 bases; junction bases not matched to a gene: 10. Germline V lookup: CDR1 MDHEN, CDR2 SYDVKM. The CDR3 loop spans 15 amino acids. CDR3 sequence: CASTMGLAGTYEQYF. CDR3 DNA sequence: TGTGCCAGCACTATGGGTCTAGCGGGCACCTACGAGCAGTACTTC.

This sequence joins TRBV2 and TRBJ1-2; D uncertain. V dropped 3 bases and J dropped 5 bases, with 10 bases sitting between them. The CDR3 sequence is 13 residues long. Germline V gives CDR1 SNHLY, CDR2 FYNNEI. CDR3 loop: CASSEELGYGYTF. The CDR3 DNA reads as TGTGCCAGCAGTGAGGAGTTGGGGTATGGCTACACCTTC.

The rearrangement uses TRBV2 and TRBJ1-4; D remains ambiguous. This CDR3 has 15 amino acids. The V gene lost 8 bases and the J gene lost 5 bases, with 18 bases spanning the gap. Germline V gives CDR1 SNHLY, CDR2 FYNNEI. DNA for the CDR3: TGTGCCAGCGGCCAAGGACGGTCGGAAAATGAAAAACTGTTTTTT. This gives the protein CASGQGRSENEKLFF.

The J gene is TRBJ2-3, the V gene TRBV6-4; 8 bases line up with TRBD2. This CDR3 has 15 residues. V was pared by 3 bases and J by 4 bases, with 6 bases of the junction left unmatched. Looked up from germline, CDR1 is MRHNA and CDR2 is SNTAGT. Here the CDR3 reads CASSDSSGSSDTQYF. CDR3 in DNA: TGTGCCAGCAGTGATTCAAGCGGGAGCTCAGATACGCAGTATTTT.

CDR3 DNA sequence: TGTGCCAGCAGCCAAGATCCGGTTGATGAGCAGTTCTTC. Encoded protein: CASSQDPVDEQFF. The rearrangement links TRBV4-2 to TRBJ2-1, with D unresolved. Trimming pared 0 bases from V and 8 bases from J, leaving 8 bases between. In germline, CDR1 is LGHNA, CDR2 YNFKEQ. The CDR3 is made up of 13 amino acids.

This clone is a singleton in its sample. This chain joins TRBV11-3 and TRBJ2-1; the match to TRBD2 covers 10 bases. The CDR3 totals 16 residues. Germline V gives CDR1 SGHNT, CDR2 YENEEA. The V and J ends lost 4 bases and 0 bases, in that order; junction bases with no gene match: 3. The CDR3 coding sequence is TGTGCCAGCAGCTCTATAGCGGGAGGCTCCTACAATGAGCAGTTCTTC. Its translation is CASSSIAGGSYNEQFF.

V and J are TRBV7-2 and TRBJ2-7; 7 nucleotides match TRBD2. CDR3 length: 16 residues. The J segment lost 5 bases and the V segment lost 5 bases, leaving 15 bases of the junction unmatched. Germline CDR1 reads SGHTA; CDR2 reads FQGNSA. CDR3 region: CASSQGGVGGTDEQYF. CDR3 nucleotides: TGTGCCAGCAGCCAGGGTGGCGTGGGAGGGACCGACGAGCAGTACTTC. The full variable domain, in which reference TRBV7-2 and TRBJ2-7 provide the parts outside the CDR3, is GAGVSQSPSNKVTEKGKDVELRCDPISGHTALYWYRQSLGQGLEFLIYFQGNSAPDKSGLPSDRFSAERTGGSVSTLTIQRTQQEDSAVYLCASSQGGVGGTDEQYFGPGTRLTVT.

The V gene is TRBV7-9, the J gene TRBJ2-5, with TRBD1 matching 12 bases. The V segment lost 1 base and the J segment 13 bases; nucleotides outside the gene matches: 10. The CDR3 runs 15 residues. Germline lookup yields CDR1 SEHNR and CDR2 FQNEAQ (reference sequence). The CDR3 DNA reads TGTGCCAGCAGCTTAGATGGGACAGGGGGCAGCTTTCTGTACTTC. It yields the protein CASSLDGTGGSFLYF.

The chain uses TRBV7-9 and TRBJ1-1; 7 positions agree with TRBD1. After removal of 4 bases from V and 1 base from J, the junction contained 9 bases not matched to a gene. This CDR3 has 16 residues. Per germline, CDR1 SEHNR and CDR2 FQNEAQ (reference sequence). CDR3: CASSYGTVKRNTEAFF. The CDR3 DNA is TGTGCCAGCAGCTACGGGACAGTTAAGAGGAACACTGAAGCTTTCTTT. The entire variable domain, with the rest obtained from reference TRBV7-9 and TRBJ1-1, is as follows: DTGVSQNPRHKITKRGQNVTFRCDPISEHNRLYWYRQTLGQGPEFLTYFQNEAQLEKSRLLSDRFSAERPKGSFSTLEIQRTEQGDSAMYLCASSYGTVKRNTEAFFGQGTRLTVV.

The chain combines TRBV11-2 with TRBJ2-7; unclear D gene. Germline lookup yields CDR1 SGHAT and CDR2 FQNNGV. The V end lost 0 bases, the J end lost 3 bases, and 12 bases lay between the germline ends. This CDR3 spans 15 amino acids. The CDR3 coding sequence is TGTGCCAGCAGCTTAGATTCCGGCTCGTTCTACGAGCAGTACTTC. Amino acids: CASSLDSGSFYEQYF.

This clone was observed at least ten times. This sequence joins TRBV28 and TRBJ1-4, with TRBD1 as a possible D gene (5 bases). V was pared by 2 bases and J by 6 bases, with 16 bases between. The germline V gene has CDR1 MDHEN and CDR2 SYDVKM. The CDR3 contains 16 residues. Written as DNA, the CDR3 is TGTGCCAGCAGTTTACGGTGGTCAGGGAGGTATGAAAAACTGTTTTTT. Protein sequence: CASSLRWSGRYEKLFF.

This clone has just a few counts. The V and J genes are TRBV28 and TRBJ1-5; D call uncertain. Germline assignment: CDR1 MDHEN and CDR2 SYDVKM. The V end lost 6 bases, the J end lost 6 bases, and 12 bases lay between the germline ends. The CDR3 extends over 13 amino acids. The CDR3 spells CASRGRSFQPQHF. For the CDR3, the DNA is TGTGCCAGCAGGGGAAGGAGTTTTCAGCCCCAGCATTTT.

This chain uses TRBV25-1 with TRBJ2-1; D unresolved. Per germline, CDR1 MGHDK and CDR2 SYGVNS. This CDR3 has 12 residues. Deletions cut 3 bases from V and 7 bases from J, with 7 bases between. The CDR3 spells CASSDVFNEQFF. CDR3 coding DNA: TGTGCCAGCAGTGATGTGTTTAATGAGCAGTTCTTC.

The chain carries TRBV6-1 and TRBJ2-1; 8 nucleotides agree with TRBD2. The germline V gene encodes CDR1 MNHNS and CDR2 SASEGT. The CDR3 covers 16 residues. V trimming: 1 base; J trimming: 2 bases; junction bases outside the gene matches: 4. In nucleotides, the CDR3 is TGTGCCAGCAGTGAAGAAGAGCGGGAGACCTACAATGAGCAGTTCTTC. It translates to CASSEEERETYNEQFF.

V gene TRBV19 combines with J gene TRBJ1-5; D uncertain. From germline, CDR1 is LNHDA and CDR2 SQIVND (reference sequence). The CDR3 contains 17 residues. V lost 2 bases and J lost 2, with 16 bases in between. The CDR3 DNA sequence: TGTGCCAGTAGTATACCCCTTTTGGGCGGAGGCAATCAGCCCCAGCATTTT. The encoded protein is CASSIPLLGGGNQPQHF.

This sequence joins TRBV11-3 and TRBJ2-7; D remains ambiguous. The germline V gene has CDR1 SGHNT and CDR2 YENEEA. The CDR3 runs to 15 residues. V lost 1 base and J lost 1, with 11 bases in between. The CDR3 sequence: CASSLGISLSYEQYF. In nucleotides, the CDR3 is TGTGCCAGCAGCTTAGGTATTAGCTTGTCCTACGAGCAGTACTTC. The whole variable domain, filled in from reference TRBV11-3 and TRBJ2-7, reads EAGVVQSPRYKIIEKKQPVAFWCNPISGHNTLYWYLQNLGQGPELLIRYENEEAVDDSQLPKDRFSAERLKGVDSTLKIQPAELGDSAVYLCASSLGISLSYEQYFGPGTRLTVT.